This T cell receptor beta chain is drawn from a study of identical twins. Overall study findings and caveats: The analysis was cross-sectional rather than longitudinal within donors. Twin pairs had excess sharing that was weaker in beta out-of-frame sequences.

This clonotype was seen only a few times. Antigen specificity is unknown. TCRdb re-analysed the 5' RACE reads in MiXCR, keeping a single row per CDR3 protein. This sample has about 690,000 distinct CDR3 sequences, with roughly 6% found just once. All donors were healthy Caucasians. This TCR was sampled from a man aged 18 to 30 in good health. What was sequenced was naive T cells sorted from blood.

CDR3 in DNA: TGTGCCAGCATTGCCCCCGAGCCCCTCAATGGCTACACCTTC. The encoded protein is CASIAPEPLNGYTF. The chain combines TRBV28 with TRBJ1-2, with D uncertain. The CDR3 length is 14 residues. CDR1 and CDR2 from the germline V gene are MDHEN and SYDVKM. The V and J ends lost 7 bases and 6 bases respectively, with 18 bases between them.